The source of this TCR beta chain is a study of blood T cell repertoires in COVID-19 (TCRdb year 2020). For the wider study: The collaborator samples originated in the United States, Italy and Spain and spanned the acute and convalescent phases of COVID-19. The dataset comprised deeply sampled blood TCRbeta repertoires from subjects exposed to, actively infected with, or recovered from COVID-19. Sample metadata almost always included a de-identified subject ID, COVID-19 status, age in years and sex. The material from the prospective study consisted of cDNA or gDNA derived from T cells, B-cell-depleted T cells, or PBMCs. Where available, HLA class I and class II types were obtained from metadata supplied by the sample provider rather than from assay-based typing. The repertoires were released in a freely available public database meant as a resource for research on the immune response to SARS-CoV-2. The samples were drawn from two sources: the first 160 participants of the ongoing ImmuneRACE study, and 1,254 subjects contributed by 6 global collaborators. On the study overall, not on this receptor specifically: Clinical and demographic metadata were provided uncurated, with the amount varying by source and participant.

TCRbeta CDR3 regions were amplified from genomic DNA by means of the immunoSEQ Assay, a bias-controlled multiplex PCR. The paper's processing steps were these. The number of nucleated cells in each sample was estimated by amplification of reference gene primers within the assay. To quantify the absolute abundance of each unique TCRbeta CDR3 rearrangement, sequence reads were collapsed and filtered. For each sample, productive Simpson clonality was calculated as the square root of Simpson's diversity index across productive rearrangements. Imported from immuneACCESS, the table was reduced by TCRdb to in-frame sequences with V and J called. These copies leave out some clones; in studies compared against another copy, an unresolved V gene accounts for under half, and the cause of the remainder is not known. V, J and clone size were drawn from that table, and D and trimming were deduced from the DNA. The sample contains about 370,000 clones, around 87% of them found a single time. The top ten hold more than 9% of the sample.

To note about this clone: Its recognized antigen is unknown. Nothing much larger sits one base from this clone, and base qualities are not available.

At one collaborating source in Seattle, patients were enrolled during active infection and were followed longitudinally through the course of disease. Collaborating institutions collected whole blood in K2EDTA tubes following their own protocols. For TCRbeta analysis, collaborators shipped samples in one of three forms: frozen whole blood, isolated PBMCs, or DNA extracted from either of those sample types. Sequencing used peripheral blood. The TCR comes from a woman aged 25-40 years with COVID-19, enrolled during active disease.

The nucleotide sequence reads TGTGCCAGCAGCCCATCGGGGGGGGCTACGGGCGAGCAGTACTTC. This gives the protein CASSPSGGATGEQYF. This receptor chain uses TRBV7-3 and TRBJ2-7, and TRBD2 aligns with 8 junction nucleotides. The germline V end is reduced by 5 bases and the J end by 6 bases; junction bases left unmatched: 12. The germline V gene specifies SGHTA as CDR1 and FQGTGA as CDR2. Reading from cysteine to phenylalanine, the CDR3 counts 15 amino acids. Only the CDR3 DNA is retained, 45 bases long and in frame from the first base.